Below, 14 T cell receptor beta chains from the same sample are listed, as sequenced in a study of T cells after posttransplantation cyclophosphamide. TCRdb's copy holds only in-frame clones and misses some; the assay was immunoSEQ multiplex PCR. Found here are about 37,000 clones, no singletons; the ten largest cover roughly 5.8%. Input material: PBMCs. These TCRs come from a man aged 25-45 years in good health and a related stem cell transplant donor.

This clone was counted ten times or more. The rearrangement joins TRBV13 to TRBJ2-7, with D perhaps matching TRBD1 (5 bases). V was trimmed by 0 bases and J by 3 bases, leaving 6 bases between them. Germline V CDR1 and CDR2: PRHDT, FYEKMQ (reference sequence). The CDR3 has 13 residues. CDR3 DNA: TGTGCCAGCAGCTTAGGGGACAACTACGAGCAGTACTTC. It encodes CASSLGDNYEQYF.

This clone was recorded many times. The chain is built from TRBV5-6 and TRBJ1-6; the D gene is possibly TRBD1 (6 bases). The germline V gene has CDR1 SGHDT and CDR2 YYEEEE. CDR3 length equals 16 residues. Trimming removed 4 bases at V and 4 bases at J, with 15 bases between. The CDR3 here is CASSPTGGGYNSPLHF. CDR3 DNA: TGTGCCAGCAGCCCGACTGGAGGGGGTTATAATTCACCCCTCCACTTT.

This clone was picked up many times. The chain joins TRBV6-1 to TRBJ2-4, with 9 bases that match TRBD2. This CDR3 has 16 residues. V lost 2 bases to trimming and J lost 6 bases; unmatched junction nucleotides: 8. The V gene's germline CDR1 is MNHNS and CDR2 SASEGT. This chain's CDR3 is CASSEMMGSGGNIQYF. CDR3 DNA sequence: TGTGCCAGCAGTGAAATGATGGGTAGCGGGGGAAACATTCAGTACTTC.

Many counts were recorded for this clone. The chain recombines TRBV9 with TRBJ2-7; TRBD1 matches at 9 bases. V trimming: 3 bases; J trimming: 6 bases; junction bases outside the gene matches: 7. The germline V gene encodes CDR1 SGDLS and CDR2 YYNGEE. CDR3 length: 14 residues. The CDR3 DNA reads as TGTGCCAGCAGCGGGAGGACAGGGGCAAGCGAGCAGTACTTC. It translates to CASSGRTGASEQYF.

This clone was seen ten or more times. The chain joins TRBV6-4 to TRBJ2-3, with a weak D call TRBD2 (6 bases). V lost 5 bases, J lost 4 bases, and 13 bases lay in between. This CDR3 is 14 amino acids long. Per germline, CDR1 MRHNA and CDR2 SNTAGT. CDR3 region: CASSLIADADTQYF. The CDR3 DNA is TGTGCCAGCAGTCTAATAGCGGACGCAGATACGCAGTATTTT.

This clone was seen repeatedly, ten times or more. The CDR3 loop reads CASSVGAGRASYEQYF. CDR3 bases: TGTGCCAGCAGCGTAGGGGCAGGGAGGGCGTCCTACGAGCAGTACTTC. The V and J genes are TRBV7-9 and TRBJ2-7, with TRBD2 matching over 7 bases. The junction had 11 bases not matched to a gene; V was cut back by 5 bases and J by 1 base. Looked up from germline, CDR1 is SEHNR and CDR2 is FQNEAQ (reference sequence). This CDR3 comprises 16 residues.

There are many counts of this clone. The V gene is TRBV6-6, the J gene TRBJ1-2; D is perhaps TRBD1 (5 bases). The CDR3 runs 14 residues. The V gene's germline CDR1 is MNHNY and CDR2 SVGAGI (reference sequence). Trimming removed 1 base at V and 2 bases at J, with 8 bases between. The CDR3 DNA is TGTGCCAGCAGTTACTTAGGACACAACTATGGCTACACCTTC. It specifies CASSYLGHNYGYTF.

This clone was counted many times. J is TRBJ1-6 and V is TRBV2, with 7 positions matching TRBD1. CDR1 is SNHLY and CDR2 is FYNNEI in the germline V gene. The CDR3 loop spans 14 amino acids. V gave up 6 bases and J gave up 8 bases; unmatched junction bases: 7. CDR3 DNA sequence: TGTGCCAGCAGAAGGACAGGAGGTGATTCACCCCTCCACTTT. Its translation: CASRRTGGDSPLHF.

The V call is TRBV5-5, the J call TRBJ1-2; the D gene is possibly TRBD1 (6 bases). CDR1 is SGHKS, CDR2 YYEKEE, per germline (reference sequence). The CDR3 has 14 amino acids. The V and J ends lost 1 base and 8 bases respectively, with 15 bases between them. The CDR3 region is CASSLIRDIGGYTF. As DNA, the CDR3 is TGTGCCAGCAGCTTGATCAGGGACATTGGCGGCTACACCTTC.

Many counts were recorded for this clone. The CDR3 bases are TGTGCCAGTAGTATAGTTCAGAGCACCGGGGAGCTGTTTTTT. Its translation is CASSIVQSTGELFF. This chain links TRBV19 with TRBJ2-2, with D hard to call. Germline values: CDR1 LNHDA, CDR2 SQIVND (reference sequence). This CDR3 spans 14 amino acids. V dropped 1 base and J dropped 4 bases, with 7 bases sitting between them. Looking up the rest from reference TRBV19 and TRBJ2-2 gives the full variable domain: DGGITQSPKYLFRKEGQNVTLSCEQNLNHDAMYWYRQDPGQGLRLIYYSQIVNDFQKGDIAEGYSVSREKKESFPLTVTSAQKNPTAFYLCASSIVQSTGELFFGEGSRLTVL.

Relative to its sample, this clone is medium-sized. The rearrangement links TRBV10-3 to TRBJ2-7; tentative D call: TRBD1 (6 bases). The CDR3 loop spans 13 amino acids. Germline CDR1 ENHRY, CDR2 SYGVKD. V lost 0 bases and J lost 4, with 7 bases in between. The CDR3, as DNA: TGTGCCATCAGTGAGTCGGGGGCGTACGAGCAGTACTTC. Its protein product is CAISESGAYEQYF.

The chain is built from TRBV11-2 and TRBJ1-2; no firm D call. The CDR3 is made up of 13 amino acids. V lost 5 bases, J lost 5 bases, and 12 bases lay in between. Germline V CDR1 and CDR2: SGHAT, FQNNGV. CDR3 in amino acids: CASSEIKGYGYTF. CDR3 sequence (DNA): TGTGCCAGCAGCGAGATTAAAGGGTATGGCTACACCTTC.

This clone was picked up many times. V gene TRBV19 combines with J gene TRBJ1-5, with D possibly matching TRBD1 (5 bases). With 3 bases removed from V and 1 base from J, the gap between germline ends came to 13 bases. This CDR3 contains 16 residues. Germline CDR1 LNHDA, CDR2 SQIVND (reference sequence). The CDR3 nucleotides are TGTGCCAGTAGTATGTCCTACAGGCAAAGCAATCAGCCCCAGCATTTT. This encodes CASSMSYRQSNQPQHF.

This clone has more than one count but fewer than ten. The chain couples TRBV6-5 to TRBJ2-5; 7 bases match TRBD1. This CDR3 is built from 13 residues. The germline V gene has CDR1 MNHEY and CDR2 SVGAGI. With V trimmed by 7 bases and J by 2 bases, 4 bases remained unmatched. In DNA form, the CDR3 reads TGTGCCAGCATCCCGACAGGGCAAGAGACCCAGTACTTC. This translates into CASIPTGQETQYF.